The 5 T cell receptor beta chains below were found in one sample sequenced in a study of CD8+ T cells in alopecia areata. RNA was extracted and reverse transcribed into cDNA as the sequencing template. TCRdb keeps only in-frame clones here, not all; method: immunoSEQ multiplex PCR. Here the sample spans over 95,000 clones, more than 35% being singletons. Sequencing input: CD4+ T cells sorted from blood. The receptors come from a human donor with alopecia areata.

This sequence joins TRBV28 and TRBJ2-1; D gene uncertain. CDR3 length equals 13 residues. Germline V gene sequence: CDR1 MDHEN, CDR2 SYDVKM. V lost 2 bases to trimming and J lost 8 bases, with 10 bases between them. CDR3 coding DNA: TGTGCCAGCAGTTTAAATTTTGTACATGAGCAGTTCTTC. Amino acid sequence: CASSLNFVHEQFF.

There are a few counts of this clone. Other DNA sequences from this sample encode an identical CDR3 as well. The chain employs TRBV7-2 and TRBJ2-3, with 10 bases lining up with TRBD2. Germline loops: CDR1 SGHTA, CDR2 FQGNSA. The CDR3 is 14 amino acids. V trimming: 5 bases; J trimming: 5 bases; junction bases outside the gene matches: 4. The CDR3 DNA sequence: TGTGCCAGCAGCCTGGGACTAGCGATAGATACGCAGTATTTT. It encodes CASSLGLAIDTQYF. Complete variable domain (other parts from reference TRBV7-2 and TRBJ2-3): GAGVSQSPSNKVTEKGKDVELRCDPISGHTALYWYRQSLGQGLEFLIYFQGNSAPDKSGLPSDRFSAERTGGSVSTLTIQRTQQEDSAVYLCASSLGLAIDTQYFGPGTRLTVL.

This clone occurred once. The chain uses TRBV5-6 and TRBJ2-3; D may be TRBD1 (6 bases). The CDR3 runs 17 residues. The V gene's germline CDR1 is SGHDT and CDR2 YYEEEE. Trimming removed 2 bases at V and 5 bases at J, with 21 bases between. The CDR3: CASSLPYRDNWGDTQYF. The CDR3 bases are TGTGCCAGCAGCTTACCTTACCGGGACAACTGGGGAGATACGCAGTATTTT.

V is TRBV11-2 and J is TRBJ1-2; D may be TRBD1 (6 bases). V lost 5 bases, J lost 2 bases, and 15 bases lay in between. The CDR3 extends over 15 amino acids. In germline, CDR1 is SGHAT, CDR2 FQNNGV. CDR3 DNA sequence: TGTGCCAGCAGCACACAGGGACGACTAAACTATGGCTACACCTTC. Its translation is CASSTQGRLNYGYTF.

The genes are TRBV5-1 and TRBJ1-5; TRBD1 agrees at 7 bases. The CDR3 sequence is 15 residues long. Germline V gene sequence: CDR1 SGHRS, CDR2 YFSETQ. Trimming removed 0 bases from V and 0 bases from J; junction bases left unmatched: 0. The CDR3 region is CASSLAGGSNQPQHF. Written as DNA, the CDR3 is TGCGCCAGCAGCTTGGCAGGGGGTAGCAATCAGCCCCAGCATTTT.